The 9 T cell receptor beta chains below all came from one sample that was sequenced in a study of blood T cell repertoires in COVID-19. Sequenced by immunoSEQ multiplex PCR; TCRdb stores in-frame clones only, minus some. The sample contains about 200,000 clones, approximately 87% of which appear only once. The sequenced sample consisted of peripheral blood. All receptors derive from a woman in her 70s with acute or convalescent COVID-19.

The J gene is TRBJ2-7, the V gene TRBV5-1, with a possible D match to TRBD2 (5 bases). Germline CDR1 and CDR2: SGHRS and YFSETQ. V was pared by 2 bases and J by 7 bases, with 10 bases between. The CDR3 has 12 residues. CDR3 region: CASSFPGEEQYF. The CDR3 DNA is TGCGCCAGCAGCTTCCCCGGGGAAGAGCAGTACTTC.

This clone was seen a few times. Additional DNA sequences in this sample encode the identical CDR3. The V and J genes are TRBV3-1 (or the pseudogene TRBV3-2) and TRBJ1-3; D is ambiguous. Between the trimmed V and J ends, which lost 4 bases and 0 bases, there was a span of 7 bases. Germline CDR1 LGHDT, CDR2 YNNKEL (reference sequence). The CDR3 has 14 residues. This CDR3 reads CASSLRGSGNTIYF. The DNA for the CDR3 is TGTGCCAGCAGCCTGAGAGGCTCTGGAAACACCATATATTTT.

The rearrangement uses TRBV5-4 and TRBJ2-7; TRBD2 matches at 12 bases. Germline V CDR1 and CDR2: SGHNT, YYREEE (reference sequence). V shed 0 bases and J 6 bases; nucleotides not matched to a gene: 7. The CDR3 is 16 amino acids. The CDR3 loop is CASSLAPPGLAGEQYF. CDR3 DNA sequence: TGTGCCAGCAGCTTGGCACCCCCGGGACTAGCGGGCGAGCAGTACTTC.

The V call is TRBV5-6, the J call TRBJ1-2; TRBD1 matches 7 bases. CDR1 and CDR2 (germline): SGHDT, YYEEEE. The CDR3 has 16 residues. After removal of 4 bases from V and 4 bases from J, the junction contained 13 bases not matched to a gene. The chain's CDR3 is CASSAFRDSLIYGYTF. CDR3 DNA sequence: TGTGCCAGCAGCGCGTTTAGGGACAGCTTGATCTATGGCTACACCTTC.

The CDR3 region has the DNA TGTGCCACCAGCAGAGAGGCAGGGGATGGCTACACCTTC. Translation: CATSREAGDGYTF. V usage is TRBV15 and J usage is TRBJ1-2; a possible D gene is TRBD1 (6 bases). The CDR3 is 13 amino acids. Looked up from germline, CDR1 is LNHNV and CDR2 is YYDKDF (reference sequence). V gave up 0 bases and J gave up 6 bases, with 8 bases separating them.

This sequence joins TRBV6-1 and TRBJ1-5, with TRBD1 matching over 11 bases. With 4 bases clipped from V and 6 bases from J, the junction kept 8 bases outside the gene matches. In germline, CDR1 is MNHNS, CDR2 SASEGT. The CDR3 runs 16 residues. In DNA, the CDR3 is TGTGCCAGCAGTGGGAGCGCCGGGACAGGGGGTCAGCCCCAGCATTTT. Translating it yields CASSGSAGTGGQPQHF.

The chain recombines TRBV5-6 with TRBJ1-6, with TRBD1 as a possible D gene (5 bases). V dropped 0 bases and J dropped 7 bases, with 17 bases sitting between them. The CDR3 loop spans 17 amino acids. Germline V gene lookup returns CDR1 SGHDT and CDR2 YYEEEE. CDR3 bases: TGTGCCAGCAGCTTGGAAGGCAGGGAGGGTAACAATTCACCCCTCCACTTT. Amino acids: CASSLEGREGNNSPLHF.

V is TRBV24-1 and J is TRBJ2-5, with 9 bases identical to TRBD1. J gave up 4 bases and V 4 bases, and 12 bases lay outside the gene matches. Germline CDR1 reads KGHDR; CDR2 reads SFDVKD. The CDR3 is 17 amino acids. The CDR3 sequence: CATSEKGTGIRGETQYF. The CDR3, as DNA: TGTGCCACCAGTGAAAAGGGGACAGGGATTCGCGGAGAGACCCAGTACTTC.

The chain uses TRBV2 and TRBJ1-4, with 7 bases aligning to TRBD1. J was trimmed by 4 bases and V by 8 bases; bases with no gene match: 4. The CDR3 has 13 amino acids. Germline V lookup: CDR1 SNHLY, CDR2 FYNNEI. The CDR3 is CASSSGGNEKLFF. CDR3 DNA: TGTGCCAGCTCCTCAGGGGGTAATGAAAAACTGTTTTTT.